These T cell receptor beta chains were read from a single sample in a study of T cells in Graves' hyperthyroidism and ophthalmopathy. TCRdb re-called the multiplex PCR reads through MiXCR, storing one row per CDR3 protein. The sample holds approximately 500,000 distinct CDR3 sequences, around 42% seen once. Sequencing was carried out using peripheral blood or thyroid tissue (not recorded which). Receptors originate from a woman younger than 30 with Graves' hyperthyroidism. CDR3s include the opening cysteine and the closing phenylalanine or tryptophan. Each record gives: CDR3 protein, CDR3 DNA, J gene, D gene, clone size, V gene. The D gene is left open where the match is weak. The size of a clone is reported for some rows only, either as once, few or many, or as a class for expanded clones.

CATSDPGTSGTGQETQYF,TGTGCCACCAGTGACCCCGGGACTAGCGGGACGGGACAAGAGACCCAGTACTTC,TRBJ2-5,TRBD2,once,TRBV24-1
CATSSQLTGLSGYTF,TGTGCCACCAGCAGCCAACTCACAGGGCTAAGTGGCTACACCTTC,TRBJ1-2,-,-,TRBV15
CASSYSIAGAVETQYF,TGTGCCAGCAGTTACTCCATAGCGGGAGCGGTGGAGACCCAGTACTTC,TRBJ2-5,TRBD2,-,TRBV6-6
CASSYVPRGGNQPQHF,TGTGCCAGCAGTTATGTCCCTCGAGGGGGCAATCAGCCCCAGCATTTT,TRBJ1-5,-,few,TRBV12-3/TRBV12-4
CASSEGQGGDYTF,TGTGCCAGCAGTGAAGGGCAGGGTGGGGACTACACCTTC,TRBJ1-2,-,-,TRBV2
CASSSGLAGGTTQETQYF,TGTGCCAGCAGCTCGGGACTAGCGGGAGGCACCACACAAGAGACCCAGTACTTC,TRBJ2-5,TRBD2,once,TRBV5-5
CASTHVDAGANVLTF,TGTGCCAGTACTCACGTTGATGCTGGGGCCAACGTCCTGACTTTC,TRBJ2-6,-,many,TRBV19
CASSTQTGIETQYF,TGTGCCAGCAGCACTCAGACAGGGATCGAGACCCAGTACTTC,TRBJ2-5,TRBD1,-,TRBV7-9
CASREGLAGTYEQYF,TGTGCCAGCAGGGAGGGACTAGCGGGAACCTACGAGCAGTACTTC,TRBJ2-7,TRBD2,-,TRBV2
CASSPDTGEEAFF,TGTGCCAGCAGCCCTGACACCGGGGAGGAGGCTTTCTTT,TRBJ1-1,-,once,TRBV7-3
CASSLASGIQETQYF,TGTGCCAGCAGCTTGGCTAGCGGCATACAAGAGACCCAGTACTTC,TRBJ2-5,TRBD2,-,TRBV5-4
CAISGTGGYGYTF,TGTGCCATCAGCGGGACAGGGGGCTATGGCTACACCTTC,TRBJ1-2,TRBD1,-,TRBV10-3